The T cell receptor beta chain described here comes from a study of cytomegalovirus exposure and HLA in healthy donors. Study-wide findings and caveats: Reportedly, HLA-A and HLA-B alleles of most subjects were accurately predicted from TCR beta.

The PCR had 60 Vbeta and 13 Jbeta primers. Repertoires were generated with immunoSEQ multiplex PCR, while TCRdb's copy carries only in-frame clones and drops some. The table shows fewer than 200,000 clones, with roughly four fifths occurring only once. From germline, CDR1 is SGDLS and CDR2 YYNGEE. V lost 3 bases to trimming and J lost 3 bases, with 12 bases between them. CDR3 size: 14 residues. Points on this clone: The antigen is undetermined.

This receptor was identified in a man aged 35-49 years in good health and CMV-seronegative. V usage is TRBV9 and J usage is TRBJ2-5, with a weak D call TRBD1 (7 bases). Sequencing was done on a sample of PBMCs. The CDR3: CASSAGGTEETQYF. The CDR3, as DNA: TGTGCCAGCAGCGCAGGGGGGACAGAAGAGACCCAGTACTTC.